This record concerns one TCR beta chain sequence. Germline loops: CDR1 SEHNR, CDR2 FQNEAQ (reference sequence). Trimming at V came to 11 bases and at J to 0 bases, leaving 10 bases not matched to a gene. This CDR3 is 14 amino acids long. Libraries were prepared by immunoSEQ multiplex PCR; TCRdb keeps only in-frame clonotypes and omits some of them. The data contain approximately 230,000 clones, about 80% of them singletons. The data were obtained in a study of blood T cell repertoires in COVID-19. Study overall: COVID-19 samples collected from the United States, Italy and Spain covered acute and convalescent phases. T cells, B-cell-depleted T cells, or PBMCs supplied cDNA or gDNA.

The TCR comes from an elderly man with acute or convalescent COVID-19. Sequencing was done on a sample of peripheral blood. The chain employs TRBV7-9 and TRBJ2-7, with 7 bases fitting TRBD2. CDR3 coding DNA: TGTGCCTCAGAAGGGGAGGGCTACTCCTACGAGCAGTACTTC. Amino acids: CASEGEGYSYEQYF.